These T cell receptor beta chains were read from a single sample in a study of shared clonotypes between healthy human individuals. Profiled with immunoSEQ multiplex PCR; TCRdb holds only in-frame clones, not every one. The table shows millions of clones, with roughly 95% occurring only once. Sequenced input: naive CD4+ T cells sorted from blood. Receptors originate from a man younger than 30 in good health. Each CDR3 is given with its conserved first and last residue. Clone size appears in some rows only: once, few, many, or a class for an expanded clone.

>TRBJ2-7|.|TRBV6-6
CASSGYWDEQYF
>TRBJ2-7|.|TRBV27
CASSLSGSSGPYEQYF
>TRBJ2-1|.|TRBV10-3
CATGGGSSYNEQFF
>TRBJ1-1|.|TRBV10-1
CASSESGRGAFF
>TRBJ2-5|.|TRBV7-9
CASSLAGGGAQETQYF
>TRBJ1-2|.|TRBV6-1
CASSTSQQGPNGYTF
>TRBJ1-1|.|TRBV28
CASNERNTEAFF
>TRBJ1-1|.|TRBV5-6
CASSLEGPNTEAFF
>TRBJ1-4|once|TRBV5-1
CASSLNRPTNEKLFF
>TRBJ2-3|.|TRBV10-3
CAISETGLRTDTQYF
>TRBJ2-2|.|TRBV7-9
CASSFLARRGNRELFF
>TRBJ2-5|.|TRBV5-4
CASSLPGTETQYF
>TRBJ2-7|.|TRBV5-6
CASSLGQDYEQYF
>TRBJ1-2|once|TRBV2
CASSRTNYGYTF
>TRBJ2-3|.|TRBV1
CTWAGGRTDTQYF
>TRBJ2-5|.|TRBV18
CASSPPGHGVETQYF
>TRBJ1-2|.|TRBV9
CASSVDPGNYGYTF
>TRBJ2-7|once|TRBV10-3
CAISDWGTYEQYF
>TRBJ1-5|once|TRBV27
CASSLRGAVNQPQHF
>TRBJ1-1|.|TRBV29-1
CSVALQAEKLSAFF
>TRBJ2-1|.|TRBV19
CASGPQWNEQFF
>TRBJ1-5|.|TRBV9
CASSAGDRATPQHF
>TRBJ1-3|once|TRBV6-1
CASRPDRLSGNTIYF
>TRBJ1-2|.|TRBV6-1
CASRGTETNYGYTF
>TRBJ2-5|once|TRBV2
CASSGTSGRVETQYF
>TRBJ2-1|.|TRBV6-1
CASSASGQNNEQFF
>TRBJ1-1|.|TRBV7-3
CASSLDGDTEAFF
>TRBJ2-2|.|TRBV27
CASSLLTWGTGDTGELFF
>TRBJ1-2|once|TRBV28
CASTLTSYSGYTF
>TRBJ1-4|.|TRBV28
CASSETGPNEKLFF
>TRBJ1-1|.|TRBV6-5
CASSYLGWDTEAFF
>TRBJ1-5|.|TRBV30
CAWSGAVSNQPQHF
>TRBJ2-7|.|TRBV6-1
CASSESGPPVPYEQYF
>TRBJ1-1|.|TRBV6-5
CASSSTAPAEAFF
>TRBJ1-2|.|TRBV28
CASSPRTLVYGYTF
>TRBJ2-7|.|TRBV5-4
CASSPGTSGGSSSYEQYF
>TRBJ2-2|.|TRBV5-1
CASSPPVGGTNTGELFF
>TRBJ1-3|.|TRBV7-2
CASSLSSGNTIYF
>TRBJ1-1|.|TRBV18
CASSLGRDTEAFF
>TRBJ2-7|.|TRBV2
CASRFETLTYEQYF
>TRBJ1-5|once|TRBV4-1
CASSQERGTGNQPQHF
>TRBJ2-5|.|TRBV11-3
CASSLGGGPYQETQYF
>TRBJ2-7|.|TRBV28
CASQRNYEQYF